The 12 T cell receptor beta chains in this list originate from one sample, sequenced in a study of beta chain features in type 1 diabetes. The whole isolated RNA underwent reverse transcription, so sequencing captured expressed TCRB transcripts. Clones were sequenced by immunoSEQ multiplex PCR, and TCRdb holds only the in-frame ones, with some missing. Of 600,000 to 650,000 clones detected, 15% to 19% appear once; the ten largest clones hold approximately 0.093%. Material for sequencing was naive CD4+ T cells from blood. Receptors were obtained from a man aged 18-30 years in good health.

As for this clone: Its ends do not fully match the called genes, so a read error is possible. The V gene is TRBV7-6, the J gene TRBJ2-3, with 11 nucleotides matching TRBD2. The CDR3 has 13 residues. Germline V gene lookup returns CDR1 SGHVS and CDR2 FNYEAQ. CDR3 sequence: CASSTGTSGPSCF. The CDR3 DNA is TGTGCCAGCAGCACCGGGACTAGCGGCCCCTCGTGTTTT.

This clone was recorded a few times. The chain employs TRBV23-1 and TRBJ2-5; perhaps TRBD1 as D (6 bases). TRBV23-1 is noted as an ORF with a role that remains uncertain. This CDR3 is 16 amino acids long. Trimming left V 3 bases short and J 1 base short, with 15 bases between. CDR3 protein: CASSHPGQKCQETQYF. In nucleotides, the CDR3 is TGCGCCAGCAGTCACCCCGGACAGAAGTGCCAAGAGACCCAGTACTTC.

The J gene is TRBJ2-4, the V gene TRBV25-1, with 9 positions matching TRBD1. CDR3 length: 15 residues. CDR1 is MGHDK, CDR2 SYGVNS, per germline. Unmatched junction bases numbered 5, after V lost 4 bases and J lost 4 bases. CDR3 protein: CASSAGQGMKNIQYF. The CDR3 coding sequence is TGTGCCAGCAGTGCGGGACAGGGTATGAAAAACATTCAGTACTTC.

This chain uses TRBV5-4 with TRBJ2-1; D might be TRBD1 (7 bases). V was pared by 4 bases and J by 2 bases, with 19 bases between. CDR3 length: 17 amino acids. Germline V gene sequence: CDR1 SGHNT, CDR2 YYREEE (reference sequence). CDR3 amino acids: CASSRRDRGPAYNEQFF. CDR3 bases: TGTGCCAGCAGCCGGAGGGACAGAGGACCAGCCTACAATGAGCAGTTCTTC.

This clone was detected only a few times. The V and J genes are TRBV11-2 and TRBJ2-3; D ambiguous. V lost 2 bases to trimming and J lost 7 bases, with 13 bases between them. CDR3 length: 14 residues. Germline V gene data show CDR1 as SGHAT and CDR2 as FQNNGV. The CDR3 reads CASSLLRSTNTQYF. Written as DNA, the CDR3 is TGTGCCAGCAGCTTACTGCGGTCCACGAATACGCAGTATTTT. Variable domain in full (rest from reference TRBV11-2 and TRBJ2-3): EAGVAQSPRYKIIEKRQSVAFWCNPISGHATLYWYQQILGQGPKLLIQFQNNGVVDDSQLPKDRFSAERLKGVDSTLKIQPAKLEDSAVYLCASSLLRSTNTQYFGPGTRLTVL.

The chain couples TRBV7-8 to TRBJ2-3; 12 positions match TRBD2. This CDR3 is 12 amino acids long. Per the germline V gene, CDR1 is SGHVS and CDR2 is FQNEAQ. The trim removed 3 bases at V and 14 bases at J, leaving 3 bases unmatched. The CDR3 is CASSFTSGGTYF. CDR3 sequence (DNA): TGTGCCAGCAGCTTTACTAGCGGGGGGACGTATTTT.

This chain joins TRBV2 and TRBJ2-3; D is perhaps TRBD2 (5 bases). Germline V gene data show CDR1 as SNHLY and CDR2 as FYNNEI. The CDR3 length is 18 residues. Trimming stripped 5 bases from V and 3 bases from J, with 24 bases between. The CDR3 DNA sequence: TGTGCCAGCAGTCCCCCTCCCGTAGTACCGGGATTAACAGATACGCAGTATTTT. It codes for CASSPPPVVPGLTDTQYF.

V is TRBV27 and J is TRBJ2-7, with 10 bases matching TRBD1. Germline trimming cut 1 base from V and 3 bases from J; bases unmatched to any gene: 0. The CDR3 extends over 14 amino acids. Per germline, CDR1 MNHEY and CDR2 SMNVEV (reference sequence). CDR3 in amino acids: CASSLWDRGYEQYF. The DNA of the CDR3 is TGTGCCAGCAGTTTATGGGACAGGGGCTACGAGCAGTACTTC.

The sample holds a few counts of this clone. The J gene is TRBJ2-3, the V gene TRBV9; 7 bases are shared with TRBD2. J was trimmed by 0 bases and V by 0 bases; bases with no gene match: 7. The CDR3 spans 17 residues. The germline gives CDR1 SGDLS, CDR2 YYNGEE. The CDR3 protein is CASSVAPVGGSTDTQYF. CDR3 DNA: TGTGCCAGCAGCGTAGCACCCGTCGGGGGGAGCACAGATACGCAGTATTTT.

This chain links TRBV19 with TRBJ2-7; TRBD1 aligns across 7 bases. This CDR3 is built from 14 residues. The ends lost 3 bases at V and 6 bases at J; junction bases unmatched: 8. Germline CDR1 reads LNHDA; CDR2 reads SQIVND (reference sequence). The CDR3 protein is CASSMRQGASEQYF. The CDR3 region has the DNA TGTGCCAGTAGTATGCGACAGGGAGCATCCGAGCAGTACTTC.

CDR3 in amino acids: CAIRPTSGRVDEQYF. In DNA form, the CDR3 reads TGTGCCATCAGACCGACTAGCGGGAGGGTCGACGAGCAGTACTTC. This chain links TRBV10-3 with TRBJ2-7, with 14 positions matching TRBD2. Germline loops: CDR1 ENHRY, CDR2 SYGVKD. V shed 6 bases and J 5 bases; nucleotides not matched to a gene: 6. The CDR3 is 15 amino acids.

About this clone itself: This sample also contains other DNA sequences that code for the same CDR3. The chain links TRBV5-1 to TRBJ2-2; a weak D match, TRBD2 (6 bases). V dropped 2 bases and J dropped 4 bases, with 9 bases sitting between them. Per the germline V gene, CDR1 is SGHRS and CDR2 is YFSETQ. The CDR3 consists of 14 residues. CDR3 sequence (DNA): TGCGCCAGCAGCTTTCCCGGGGGCACCGGGGAGCTGTTTTTT. As protein: CASSFPGGTGELFF.